This TCR beta chain was obtained from a study of blood T cell repertoires in COVID-19 (dated by TCRdb to the early 2020s). Some background on the complete study: Collaborator samples came from the United States, Italy and Spain and covered acute and convalescent phases of COVID-19. The material from the prospective study consisted of cDNA or gDNA derived from T cells, B-cell-depleted T cells, or PBMCs. Subjects who had been exposed to COVID-19, were actively infected with it, or had recovered from it provided the deeply sampled blood TCRbeta repertoires that made up the dataset. The repertoires were released in a freely available public database meant as a resource for research on the immune response to SARS-CoV-2. The samples were drawn from the first 160 participants of the ongoing ImmuneRACE study and from 950 to 1,500 subjects provided by 6 global collaborators. Nearly every sample came with metadata listing a de-identified subject ID, COVID-19 status, age in years and sex. Where available, HLA class I and class II types were obtained from metadata supplied by the sample provider rather than from assay-based typing. Results the study describes overall, beyond this receptor: The amount of clinical and demographic metadata varied by source and participant and was provided uncurated.

The immunoSEQ Assay, a bias-controlled multiplex PCR, was used to amplify TCRbeta CDR3 regions from genomic DNA. The paper's data handling went like this. Within the assay, amplification of reference gene primers was used to estimate how many nucleated cells each sample contained. To quantify the absolute abundance of each unique TCRbeta CDR3 rearrangement, sequence reads were collapsed and filtered. For each sample, productive Simpson clonality was calculated as the square root of Simpson's diversity index across productive rearrangements. TCRdb limited this immuneACCESS table to in-frame rearrangements with V and J called. A share of clones is missing; checked studies link under half to unresolved V genes, and the rest is unexplained. That table furnishes V, J and clone size, whereas the DNA furnished D and trimming. The sample records roughly 120,000 clones, about 88% of which are singletons. 4% to 5% of the sample is taken by the ten largest.

One collaborating source in Seattle enrolled patients during active infection and followed them longitudinally through the course of disease. Collaborating institutions collected whole blood in K2EDTA tubes following their own protocols. For TCRbeta analysis, collaborators shipped samples as frozen whole blood, isolated PBMCs, or DNA extracted from either of those sample types. With regard to this clone: The target of this receptor is not known. Base qualities are not provided; no much larger clone lies one nucleotide away.

CDR3 length: 18 amino acids, cysteine to phenylalanine. CDR3 DNA is the only sequence kept; it has 54 bases, read in frame from the first base. V is pruned by 3 bases and J by 1 base, leaving 11 bases of the junction without a gene match. According to the germline V gene (reference sequence), CDR1 reads LGHDT and CDR2 reads YNNKEL. The sequence is built from TRBV3-1 (or the pseudogene TRBV3-2) and TRBJ2-1, with 8 middle bases fitting TRBD2. This TCR came from a man in his sixties with COVID-19, enrolled during active disease. Sequencing used peripheral blood. The DNA sequence is TGTGCCAGCAGCCAGTCGGTGAGCGGGAGTGAGTCCTACAATGAGCAGTTCTTC. Translation gives CASSQSVSGSESYNEQFF.